The subject of this entry is one T cell receptor (beta chain). No antigen is known for it. Base-call qualities are not available, and no considerably larger clone is one nucleotide away. The data originate from a study of neurological immune-mediated disorders (dated by TCRdb to between 2017 and 2020). For the study in its entirety: Peripheral blood TCR-beta repertoires from HTLV-I-associated myelopathy (HAM/TSP) patients, multiple sclerosis patients and healthy controls were compared by UMI-based sequencing. The 90 to 120 TCR-beta libraries covered PBMC samples along with longitudinal samples, technical triplicates, and paired sorted CD4+ and CD8+ T-cell subsets. The cohort was made up of 60 to 75 subjects, consisting of some 15 HAM/TSP patients, roughly 35 multiple sclerosis patients and about 20 healthy controls.

Broader findings and caveats from the paper: No identical CDR3 amino acid sequences were shared among expanded clones across subjects, suggesting private TCR-beta repertoires in all groups. TCR clonal expansion was highest in HAM/TSP patients and lowest in MS patients, with MS patients falling below even healthy controls.

V loses 3 bases, J loses 11 bases, and the germline ends lie 14 bases apart. CDR3 length: 12 amino acids, cysteine to phenylalanine. Solely the CDR3 DNA is kept, with 36 bases framed from the first base. The germline V gene yields SGDLS for CDR1 and YYNGEE for CDR2. TCR libraries for sorted subsets were made from 750,000 to 1,000,000 sorted CD4+ or CD8+ T cells. PBMCs were separated from peripheral blood using Ficoll-Hypaque density gradient centrifugation and then cryopreserved in liquid nitrogen. Paired sorted CD4+ and CD8+ subsets came from healthy controls, HAM/TSP patients and MS patients. cDNA synthesis used template-switch 5'RACE with a primer carrying a 10-nucleotide random unique molecular identifier tagging each TCR transcript. Over 160 million TCR-beta sequences, covering 15-18 subjects, were produced in each sequencing run. Total RNA was extracted with the RNeasy kit. The KAPA Real-time Library Amplification kit was used to amplify TCR-beta VDJ regions with primers targeting the TCR constant region and the 5'RACE anchor. A first PCR added sample indexes and Illumina adaptors, and a second PCR then raised library yield. The roughly 650 bp TCR product was size-selected on a 2% E-gel SizeSelection system after Ampure bead purification. Before pooling, libraries had their quality checked on a Bioanalyzer, their concentration measured with Qubit, and their quantity determined with the Kapa Library Quantification kit. An Illumina HiSeq 2500 sequenced the libraries paired-end 2 x 150 bp. To increase sequence diversity, roughly 24-32% phiX was spiked into each library pool. In the paper's pipeline: Quality-filtered reads were processed with the UMI-based MiGEC pipeline, and over 75% of raw TCR sequences were removed by the MiGEC pipeline during error correction. VDJ genes were aligned to IMGT germline references, and each clonotype was defined by a unique CDR3 amino acid sequence together with V-J genes. Clonal expansion, Shannon diversity, and CDR3 relatedness (CalcPairwiseDistances, ClusterSamples) were evaluated with VDJtools, and phylogenetic trees were built with CLCbio workbench. A clone was classed as expanded if it had 8 or more unique UMIs, a cutoff based on coefficient-of-variation modelling across technical triplicates. The raw public reads went through TCRdb reprocessing: fastp at Q25, MiXCR clone calling, in-frame beta chains kept. Each CDR3 protein gets just one entry, which takes the most common genes and DNA from the rows behind it. These V and J calls rely on TCRdb rather than the paper's analysis. The sample data list about 41,000 distinct CDR3 sequences, and about 14% of these were observed just once. The ten largest clonotypes hold approximately 3.6% of the sample.

Sequenced input: CD4+ T cells from blood. The rearranged chain carries TRBV9 and TRBJ1-2; TRBD1 could be the D gene, as 5 bases match. The receptor comes from a woman aged 55 to 70 with HTLV-1-associated myelopathy (HAM/TSP). The sequence in DNA is TGTGCCAGCAGCGAGACAGTTCTCGGATACACCTTC. This sequence encodes CASSETVLGYTF.